This is a list of T cell receptor beta chains from one sample in a study of T cell repertoires in cytomegalovirus infection. Using its own MiXCR run on the reads, TCRdb lists one record per CDR3 protein. This table has around 210,000 distinct CDR3 sequences, 5% to 8.5% appearing once. The source material was PBMCs. The receptors here all came from a human donor in good health (CMV status not recorded). Some clones in this sample may be carry-over from other donors' samples. CDR3s include the opening cysteine and the closing phenylalanine or tryptophan. The D gene is left open where the match is weak. The size of a clone is reported for some rows only, either as once, few or many, or as a class for expanded clones.

many	TRBV4-2	.	TRBJ2-5	CASSQRPSGETQYF	TGTGCCAGCAGCCAACGCCCGTCGGGAGAGACCCAGTACTTC
many	TRBV24-1	TRBD2	TRBJ2-3	CATSDPSGGADTQYF	TGTGCCACCAGTGATCCCAGCGGGGGGGCGGATACGCAGTATTTT
many	TRBV19	.	TRBJ1-2	CASSADRQGNYGYTF	TGTGCCAGTAGTGCCGACAGGCAGGGTAACTATGGCTACACCTTC
.	TRBV27	.	TRBJ2-7	CASSPFGRTYEQYF	TGTGCCAGCAGTCCTTTTGGACGGACCTACGAGCAGTACTTC
few	TRBV5-5	.	TRBJ1-1	CASSLIPTEAFF	TGTGCCAGCAGCTTGATCCCCACTGAAGCTTTCTTT
many	TRBV2	.	TRBJ2-1	CASTLRDEQFF	TGTGCCAGCACCCTGCGGGATGAGCAGTTCTTC
few	TRBV7-6	.	TRBJ1-6	CASSPPRQRYNSPLHF	TGTGCCAGCAGCCCCCCTAGACAGAGATATAATTCACCCCTCCACTTT
many	TRBV2	.	TRBJ2-1	CATSQVEQFF	TGTGCCACCTCGCAAGTTGAGCAGTTCTTC
.	TRBV12-3/TRBV12-4	.	TRBJ1-3	CASSFRDQFRGNTIYF	TGTGCCAGCAGTTTCCGGGACCAATTTAGGGGAAACACCATATATTTT
.	TRBV6-1	TRBD1	TRBJ2-2	CASSTGTGKTGELFF	TGTGCCAGCAGTACCGGGACAGGGAAGACCGGGGAGCTGTTTTTT
many	TRBV6-2/TRBV6-3	TRBD2	TRBJ2-2	CASSYSTSGGAYWTGELFF	TGTGCCAGCAGTTACTCGACTAGCGGGGGGGCCTATTGGACCGGGGAGCTGTTTTTT
many	TRBV29-1	TRBD1	TRBJ1-1	CSGKTGGEAFF	TGCAGCGGTAAGACAGGGGGTGAAGCTTTCTTT
few	TRBV7-2	.	TRBJ1-4	CASGMAVRDEKLFF	TGTGCCAGCGGCATGGCGGTTAGGGATGAAAAACTGTTTTTT
many	TRBV10-3	.	TRBJ1-1	CAISPAVKGEAFF	TGTGCCATCAGCCCGGCGGTTAAGGGTGAAGCTTTCTTT
once	TRBV30	.	TRBJ2-2	CAWSTTGYTGELFF	TGTGCCTGGAGTACCACAGGGTACACCGGGGAGCTGTTTTTT
few	TRBV20-1	.	TRBJ2-7	CSASRWGLEEQYF	TGCAGTGCTTCCCGGTGGGGGCTTGAAGAGCAGTACTTC
many	TRBV20-1	.	TRBJ1-1	CSAREWDTEAFF	TGCAGTGCTAGAGAATGGGACACTGAAGCTTTCTTT
many	TRBV24-1	TRBD1	TRBJ2-3	CATSRAPGQGVQTDTQYF	TGTGCCACCAGTAGGGCCCCGGGACAGGGGGTCCAAACAGATACGCAGTATTTT
many	TRBV20-1	.	TRBJ1-1	CSALRAGSRAEAFF	TGCAGTGCTCTTAGGGCAGGGTCACGCGCTGAAGCTTTCTTT
many	TRBV4-2	.	TRBJ1-5	CASSRGSNQPQHF	TGTGCCAGCAGCCGTGGGTCTAATCAGCCCCAGCATTTT
many	TRBV7-2	.	TRBJ2-1	CASSLNGDNEQFF	TGTGCCAGCAGCTTAAACGGGGACAATGAGCAGTTCTTC
many	TRBV11-2	TRBD1	TRBJ1-3	CASSLSVGGNGNTIYF	TGTGCCAGCAGCTTGTCTGTAGGGGGCAATGGAAACACCATATATTTT
many	TRBV9	.	TRBJ1-2	CASSVGFGANYGYTF	TGTGCCAGCAGCGTAGGCTTCGGTGCTAACTATGGCTACACCTTC
.	TRBV7-4	.	TRBJ2-5	CASSLAGGKGETQYF	TGTGCCAGCAGCTTAGCAGGGGGGAAGGGAGAGACCCAGTACTTC
many	TRBV24-1	.	TRBJ2-6	CATQNPSSSGANVLTF	TGTGCCACCCAGAATCCGTCTAGCTCTGGGGCCAACGTCCTGACTTTC
many	TRBV12-3/TRBV12-4	TRBD2	TRBJ2-2	CASSSSGLGTGELFF	TGTGCCAGCAGTTCTAGCGGCTTAGGCACCGGGGAGCTGTTTTTT
many	TRBV12-3/TRBV12-4	.	TRBJ1-5	CASSLSYQPQHF	TGTGCCAGCAGCCTCAGTTACCAGCCCCAGCATTTT
many	TRBV7-3	TRBD1	TRBJ1-1	CASSHGTGEGTEAFF	TGTGCCAGCAGTCATGGGACAGGGGAAGGAACTGAAGCTTTCTTT
many	TRBV7-6	TRBD1	TRBJ1-2	CASSLAGTGRNYGYTF	TGTGCCAGCAGCTTAGCCGGGACAGGAAGGAACTATGGCTACACCTTC
many	TRBV25-1	TRBD2	TRBJ2-2	CASRRGDSVNGELFF	TGTGCCAGCAGGCGGGGGGACTCCGTAAACGGGGAGCTGTTTTTT
.	TRBV20-1	.	TRBJ1-6	CSARASGRISPLHF	TGCAGTGCTAGAGCGTCAGGGAGAATTTCACCCCTCCACTTT
many	TRBV5-5	.	TRBJ2-2	CASTPRGASGELFF	TGTGCCAGCACCCCCCGGGGGGCCTCCGGGGAGCTGTTTTTT
many	TRBV10-3	TRBD2	TRBJ2-7	CAISSLAGSYEQYF	TGTGCCATCAGTTCCCTAGCGGGGTCCTACGAGCAGTACTTC
many	TRBV11-2	.	TRBJ1-2	CASSLSSGTLNYGYTF	TGTGCCAGCAGCCTATCTTCTGGGACCCTAAATTATGGCTACACCTTC
few	TRBV7-8	.	TRBJ2-1	CASSLVRGVEQFF	TGTGCCAGCAGCTTAGTCCGAGGGGTTGAGCAGTTCTTC
many	TRBV7-2	.	TRBJ2-2	CASSATGELFF	TGTGCCAGTAGCGCGACCGGGGAGCTGTTTTTT
many	TRBV7-6	TRBD1	TRBJ2-7	CASSQSRDSEQYF	TGTGCCAGCAGCCAATCCCGGGACAGCGAGCAGTACTTC
.	TRBV20-1	TRBD1	TRBJ2-1	CSARRGQPTNEQFF	TGCAGTGCCCGAAGGGGACAGCCGACTAATGAGCAGTTCTTC
many	TRBV6-2/TRBV6-3	.	TRBJ2-2	CASSYIRRTNTGELFF	TGTGCCAGCAGTTACATACGACGGACGAACACCGGGGAGCTGTTTTTT
few	TRBV5-6	.	TRBJ1-1	CASSLDRVSTEAFF	TGTGCCAGCAGCTTGGACAGGGTTTCGACTGAAGCTTTCTTT
many	TRBV7-2	TRBD1	TRBJ2-1	CASSLGGQNNEQFF	TGTGCCAGCAGCTTAGGGGGACAGAACAATGAGCAGTTCTTC
.	TRBV4-1	.	TRBJ1-2	CASSQDPSFGYTF	TGCGCCAGCAGCCAAGATCCCTCCTTCGGCTACACCTTC
many	TRBV7-2	.	TRBJ2-5	CASSKAQRETQYF	TGTGCCAGCAGCAAGGCCCAGCGGGAGACCCAGTACTTC
many	TRBV7-9	.	TRBJ2-7	CASSPRETYEQYF	TGTGCCAGCAGCCCCCGGGAAACCTACGAGCAGTACTTC
many	TRBV27	TRBD1	TRBJ2-7	CASSAPGDSPYEQYF	TGTGCCAGCAGTGCTCCCGGGGACAGCCCCTACGAGCAGTACTTC
many	TRBV6-2/TRBV6-3	.	TRBJ2-7	CASSYSLGAGQIYEQYF	TGTGCCAGCAGTTACTCGTTGGGGGCCGGGCAGATCTACGAGCAGTACTTC
many	TRBV4-3	.	TRBJ2-3	CASSMVGAITDTQYF	TGCGCCAGCAGCATGGTAGGGGCCATCACAGATACGCAGTATTTT
many	TRBV20-1	TRBD1	TRBJ2-5	CSANIRGRQETQYF	TGCAGTGCTAACATCAGGGGGCGGCAAGAGACCCAGTACTTC
.	TRBV20-1	TRBD2	TRBJ2-3	CSAHRLAGGYTDTQYF	TGCAGTGCTCATAGGCTAGCGGGGGGCTACACAGATACGCAGTATTTT